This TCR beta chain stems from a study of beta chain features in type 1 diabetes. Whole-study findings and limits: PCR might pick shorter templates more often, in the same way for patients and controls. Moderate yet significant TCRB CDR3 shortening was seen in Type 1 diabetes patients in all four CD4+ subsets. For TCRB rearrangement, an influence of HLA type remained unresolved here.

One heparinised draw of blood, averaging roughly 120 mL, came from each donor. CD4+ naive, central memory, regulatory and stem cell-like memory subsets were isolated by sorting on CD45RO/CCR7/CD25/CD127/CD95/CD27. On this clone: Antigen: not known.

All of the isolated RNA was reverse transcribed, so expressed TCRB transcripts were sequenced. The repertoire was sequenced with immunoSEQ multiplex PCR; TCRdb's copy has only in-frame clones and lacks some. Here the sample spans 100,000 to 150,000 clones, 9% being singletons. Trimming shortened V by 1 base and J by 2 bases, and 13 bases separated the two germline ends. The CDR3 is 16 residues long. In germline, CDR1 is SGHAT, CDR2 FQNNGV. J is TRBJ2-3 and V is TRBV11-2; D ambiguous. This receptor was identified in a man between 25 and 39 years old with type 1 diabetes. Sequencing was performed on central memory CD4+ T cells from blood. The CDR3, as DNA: TGTGCCAGCAGCTTAGGGGTCGGCGGTATCACAGATACGCAGTATTTT. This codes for CASSLGVGGITDTQYF.